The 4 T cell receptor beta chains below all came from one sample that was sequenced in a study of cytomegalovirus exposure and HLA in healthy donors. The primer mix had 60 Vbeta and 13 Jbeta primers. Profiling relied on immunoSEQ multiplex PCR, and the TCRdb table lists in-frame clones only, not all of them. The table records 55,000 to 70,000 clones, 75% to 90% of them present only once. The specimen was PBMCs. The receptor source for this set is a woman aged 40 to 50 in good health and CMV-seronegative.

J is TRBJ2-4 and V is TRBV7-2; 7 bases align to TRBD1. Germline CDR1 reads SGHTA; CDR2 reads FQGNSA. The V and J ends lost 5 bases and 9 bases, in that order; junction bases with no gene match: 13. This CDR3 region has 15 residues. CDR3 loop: CASSPPGTVPVIQYF. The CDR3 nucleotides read TGTGCCAGCAGCCCACCAGGGACAGTCCCCGTCATTCAGTACTTC. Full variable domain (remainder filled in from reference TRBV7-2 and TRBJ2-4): GAGVSQSPSNKVTEKGKDVELRCDPISGHTALYWYRQSLGQGLEFLIYFQGNSAPDKSGLPSDRFSAERTGGSVSTLTIQRTQQEDSAVYLCASSPPGTVPVIQYFGAGTRLSVL.

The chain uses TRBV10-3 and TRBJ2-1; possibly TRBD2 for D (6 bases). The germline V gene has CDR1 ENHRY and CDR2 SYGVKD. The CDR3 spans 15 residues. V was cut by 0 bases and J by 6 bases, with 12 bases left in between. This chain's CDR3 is CAISESTSTGNEQFF. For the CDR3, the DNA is TGTGCCATCAGTGAGTCCACTAGCACAGGCAATGAGCAGTTCTTC.

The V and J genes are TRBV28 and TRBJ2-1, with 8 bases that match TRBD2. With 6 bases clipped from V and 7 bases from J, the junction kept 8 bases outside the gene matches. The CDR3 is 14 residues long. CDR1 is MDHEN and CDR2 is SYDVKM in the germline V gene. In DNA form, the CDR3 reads TGTGCCAGCAGCGGGGGGGGTTTTGAAAATGAGCAGTTCTTC. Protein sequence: CASSGGGFENEQFF.

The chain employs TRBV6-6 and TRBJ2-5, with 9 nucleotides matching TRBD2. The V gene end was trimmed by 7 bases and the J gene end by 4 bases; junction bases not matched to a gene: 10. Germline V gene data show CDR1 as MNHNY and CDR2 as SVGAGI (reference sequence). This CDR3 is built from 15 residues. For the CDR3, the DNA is TGTGCCAGCACTCCCGCGGGGGGGAGGGGAGAGACCCAGTACTTC. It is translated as CASTPAGGRGETQYF.